Sequencing of this T cell receptor beta chain was carried out in a study of blood T cells in healthy people across ages. Study findings and constraints: TCR beta diversity, measured per million T cells, fell in a roughly linear way with age. Researchers deemed the diversity estimates from one million T cells underestimates.

Every sample gave at least 5 micrograms of total RNA when it was extracted. Of note for this clonotype: The antigen is undetermined.

Combining a sample-barcoded 5' primer with a J-beta primer mix, a second PCR ran for roughly 7 to 12 cycles. TCRdb redid the calling of the 5' RACE reads with MiXCR, one entry per CDR3 protein. Among 650,000 to 800,000 distinct CDR3 sequences listed, about 50% were seen once. The source is a woman over 75 in good health. Material for sequencing was blood.

CDR3 DNA: TGTGCCAGCAGTTTATGGCACCGTGGGGCCAACGTCCTGACTTTC. This gives the protein CASSLWHRGANVLTF. J is TRBJ2-6 and V is TRBV28, with D unclear. Germline CDR1 and CDR2: MDHEN and SYDVKM. The CDR3 extends over 15 amino acids. Trimming stripped 0 bases from V and 3 bases from J, with 6 bases between.